This paragraph reports one T cell receptor beta chain. Its target is not known. A multiplex PCR was run with 60 Vbeta primers and 13 Jbeta primers. Libraries were prepared by immunoSEQ multiplex PCR; TCRdb keeps only in-frame clonotypes and omits some of them. The repertoire table contains some 110,000 clones. The germline gives CDR1 LNHDA, CDR2 SQIVND (reference sequence). The CDR3 is 16 residues long. The V and J ends lost 4 bases and 3 bases, in that order; junction bases with no gene match: 5. The sample originates from a study of cytomegalovirus exposure and HLA in healthy donors. Study-level results: Using a false discovery rate of 0.05, a later analysis showed that approximately 16,000 TCR beta sequences were associated with HLA alleles. Later genetic work tied a missense DCLRE1C variant to beta-chain V and J trimming.

The receptor comes from a man aged 40-50 years in good health and CMV-seronegative. The rearrangement joins TRBV19 to TRBJ2-2, with 10 bases lining up with TRBD1. Sequencing used PBMCs. For the CDR3, the DNA is TGTGCCAGTAGTAAGCCCGGGACAGGGGACACCGGGGAGCTGTTTTTT. Translating it yields CASSKPGTGDTGELFF.